Given below is one TCR beta chain in context. CDR3 size: 17 residues. V gave up 2 bases and J gave up 7 bases, with 21 bases separating them. Germline values: CDR1 LGHNA, CDR2 YSLEER. The source of the sample is a study of CD8 T cells in Susac syndrome. The RNA input was about 0.45 to 1 ug, and it was reverse transcribed with random hexamers. Amplification of the TCR beta CDR3 was carried out by immunoSEQ multiplex PCR, which spanned a total of 54 Vbeta and 13 Jbeta segments. MiXCR, applied by TCRdb to the immunoSEQ multiplex PCR reads, yields one record per CDR3 protein. The sample consists of around 110,000 distinct CDR3 sequences, roughly 94% of them appearing once.

This sequence originates from a human donor with Susac syndrome. The chain couples TRBV4-3 to TRBJ2-1, with D perhaps TRBD1 or TRBD2 (5 bases each). The source material was CD8+ T cells from PBMCs. The CDR3 loop is CASSQYYSGTKGNEQFF. The DNA of the CDR3 is TGCGCCAGCAGCCAATATTATTCCGGGACGAAGGGGAATGAGCAGTTCTTC.